This entry features one T cell receptor beta chain sequence. The V end was cut by 5 bases, the J end by 1 base, with 16 bases between. Germline CDR1 KGHDR, CDR2 SFDVKD. CDR3 size: 16 residues. This sample was taken from a study of blood T cell repertoires in COVID-19. Study-level background: COVID-19 samples from acute and convalescent phases originated in the United States, Italy and Spain. In each case, the material was cDNA or gDNA derived from T cells, B-cell-depleted T cells, or PBMCs.

As handled by the study authors: Amplification with reference gene primers provided the estimates of nucleated cell counts. Here immunoSEQ multiplex PCR was the method, and the copy in TCRdb shows in-frame clones only, minus some. V and J calls and clone size are given by that table; D and trimming were obtained from the DNA. The table shows approximately 45,000 clones, with 90% occurring only once. The sequence came from a man aged 65 to 85 with acute or convalescent COVID-19. The rearrangement uses TRBV24-1 and TRBJ1-2, with D perhaps TRBD1 (6 bases). Sequencing was done on a sample of peripheral blood. This CDR3 reads CATSAHREGGNYGYTF. CDR3 nucleotides: TGTGCCACCAGTGCCCACAGGGAGGGGGGTAACTATGGCTACACCTTC.